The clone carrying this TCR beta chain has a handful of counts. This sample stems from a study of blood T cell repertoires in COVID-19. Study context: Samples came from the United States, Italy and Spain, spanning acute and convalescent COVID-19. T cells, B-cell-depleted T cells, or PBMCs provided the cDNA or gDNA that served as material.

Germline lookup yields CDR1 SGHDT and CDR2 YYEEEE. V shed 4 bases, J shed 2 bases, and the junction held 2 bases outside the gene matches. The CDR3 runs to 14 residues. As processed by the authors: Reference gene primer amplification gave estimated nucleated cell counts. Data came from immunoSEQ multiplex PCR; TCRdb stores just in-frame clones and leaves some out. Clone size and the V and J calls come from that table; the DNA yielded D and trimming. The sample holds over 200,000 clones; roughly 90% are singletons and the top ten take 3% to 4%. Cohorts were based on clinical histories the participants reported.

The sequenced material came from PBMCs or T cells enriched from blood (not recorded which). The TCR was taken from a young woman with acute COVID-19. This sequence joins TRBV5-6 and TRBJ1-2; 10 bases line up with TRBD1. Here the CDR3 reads CASSPGQGNYGYTF. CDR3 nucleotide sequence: TGTGCCAGCAGCCCGGGACAGGGGAACTATGGCTACACCTTC.